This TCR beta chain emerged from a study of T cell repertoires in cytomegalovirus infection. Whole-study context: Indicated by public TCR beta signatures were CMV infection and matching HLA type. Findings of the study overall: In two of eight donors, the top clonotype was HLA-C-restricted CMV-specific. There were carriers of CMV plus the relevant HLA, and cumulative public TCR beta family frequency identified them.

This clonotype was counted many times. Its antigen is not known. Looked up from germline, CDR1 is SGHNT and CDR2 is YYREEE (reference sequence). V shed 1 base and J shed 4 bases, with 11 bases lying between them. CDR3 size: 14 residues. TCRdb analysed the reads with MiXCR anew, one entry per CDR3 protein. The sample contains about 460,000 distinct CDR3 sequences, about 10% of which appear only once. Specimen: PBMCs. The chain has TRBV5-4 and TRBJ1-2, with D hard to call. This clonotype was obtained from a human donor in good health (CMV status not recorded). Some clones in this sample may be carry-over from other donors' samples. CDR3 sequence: CASSLRSVAYGYTF. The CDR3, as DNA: TGTGCCAGCAGCTTGAGAAGTGTTGCCTATGGCTACACCTTC.